The clone carrying this T cell receptor beta chain was seen more than once but under ten times. The antigen remains unidentified. These data belong to a study of cytomegalovirus exposure and HLA in healthy donors. V was clipped by 7 bases and J by 2 bases, with 13 bases between them. The CDR3 length is 14 residues. Germline V gene lookup returns CDR1 SGHRS and CDR2 YFSETQ. In the PCR, 60 Vbeta and 13 Jbeta primers were used. Clones were sequenced by immunoSEQ multiplex PCR, and TCRdb holds only the in-frame ones, with some missing. The data contain 55,000 to 80,000 clones, roughly 80% of them singletons. Study conclusions and caveats: Researchers counted 164 TCR beta chains as cytomegalovirus-associated. Association with HLA alleles at 0.05 false discovery rate was found for 17,000 or so TCR beta sequences in a later analysis.

The sample comprised PBMCs. This TCR was recovered from a woman in her twenties or thirties in good health and CMV-seronegative. The V call is TRBV5-1, the J call TRBJ2-1, with D possibly TRBD2 on 7 matching bases. DNA of the CDR3: TGCGCCAGCTCCCCGGGGGGCGCCTACAATGAGCAGTTCTTC. It yields the protein CASSPGGAYNEQFF.